The clone carrying this T cell receptor beta chain showed up just a few times. Its antigen is currently unknown. As the method for making TCR beta libraries, quantitative 5'-RACE with molecular barcodes was used. One entry per CDR3 protein, called by TCRdb with MiXCR from the 5' RACE reads. The data hold fewer than 750,000 distinct CDR3 sequences, with around a fifth observed a single time. The sample is drawn from a study of CD8 T cells in ankylosing spondylitis. Study-level findings and limits: Seemingly characteristic of ankylosing spondylitis blood was a TCR beta motif consisting of roughly 8 highly homologous variants.

The sample taken for sequencing was blood, either unsorted or a sorted T cell fraction (not recorded which). The TCR was taken from a male donor with ankylosing spondylitis.

CDR3 in DNA: TGTGCCAGCAGTACGTCTCGACAGGGGGCGGGCACTGAAGCTTTCTTT. Protein sequence: CASSTSRQGAGTEAFF. The chain is built from TRBV12-3 or TRBV12-4 and TRBJ1-1; 10 bases align to TRBD1. Trimming cost V 5 bases and J 4 bases; bases outside gene matches: 10. The CDR3 is 16 residues long.